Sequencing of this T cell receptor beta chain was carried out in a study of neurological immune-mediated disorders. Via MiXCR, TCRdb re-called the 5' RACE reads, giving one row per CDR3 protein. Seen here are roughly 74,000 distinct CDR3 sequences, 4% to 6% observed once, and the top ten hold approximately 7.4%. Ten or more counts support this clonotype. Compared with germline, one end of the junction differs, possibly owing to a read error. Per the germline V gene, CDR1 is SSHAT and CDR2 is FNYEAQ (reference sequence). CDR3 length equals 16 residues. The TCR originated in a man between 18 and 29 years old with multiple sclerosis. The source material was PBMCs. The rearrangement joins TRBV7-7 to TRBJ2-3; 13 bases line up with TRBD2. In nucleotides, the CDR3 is TGTGCTAGCAGCCCCAGACTAGCGGGAGGAGGGGATACGCAGTATTTT. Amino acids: CASSPRLAGGGDTQYF.